This TCR beta chain was sequenced during a study of cytomegalovirus exposure and HLA in healthy donors. The PCR made use of 60 Vbeta and 13 Jbeta primers. The table came from immunoSEQ multiplex PCR; TCRdb's copy has only in-frame clones and leaves some out. In the table there are fewer than 150,000 clones, around 77% of which are singletons. The CDR3 sequence is 15 residues long. Germline V gene sequence: CDR1 SNHLY, CDR2 FYNNEI. A note on this clone: One junction end does not reproduce the germline sequence, and a read error may be involved.

The receptor comes from a man aged 30 to 45 in good health and CMV-seronegative. The V call is TRBV2, the J call TRBJ1-5; tentative D call: TRBD1 (6 bases). Source material: PBMCs. CDR3 coding DNA: TGTGCCAGCAGCGCCGCGGGGGACACGTATCAGCCCCAGAATTTT. Translated: CASSAAGDTYQPQNF.